A single sample gave rise to the 23 T cell receptor beta chains below, sequenced in a study of blood T cells in healthy people across ages (dated by TCRdb to about 2015). Libraries came from 5' RACE. Sequencing relied on an Illumina HiSeq 2500. A second about 7 to 12 cycle PCR used a sample-barcoded 5' primer and a J-beta primer mix. TCRdb's own reprocessing of the public reads used fastp at Q25 and MiXCR and kept productive beta chains. Records with the same CDR3 protein are collapsed into one entry carrying the most frequent genes and DNA. This sample is represented by about 760,000 distinct CDR3 sequences; roughly 25% of them were singletons. Roughly a tenth of the sample lies in the top ten. These data were also reused for a study on T cells of mothers and their children.

The sample was blood. The origin of the receptors is a boy between 10 and 17 years old in good health.

The chain employs TRBV29-1 and TRBJ2-5; D possibly corresponds to TRBD2 (5 bases). The ends were cut back, 3 bases at V and 9 bases at J, with 20 bases in the middle. The length of the CDR3 is 14 residues. Germline assignment: CDR1 SQVTM and CDR2 ANQGSEA. This CDR3 is CSVDIRGSPRSQYF. In DNA form, the CDR3 reads TGCAGCGTTGATATACGGGGAAGTCCAAGATCCCAGTACTTC.

This clonotype was found a few times. The V call is TRBV11-2, the J call TRBJ2-5; D not certain. The J call could be wrong; TRBJ2-1 is a better fit for the DNA end. The CDR3 has 14 residues. Germline values: CDR1 SGHAT, CDR2 FQNNGV. CDR3 bases: TGTGCCAGCAGGATTGGAAGTTTATACAATGAGCAGTTCTTC. It translates to CASRIGSLYNEQFF.

CDR3 in DNA: TGTGCCAGCAGTTTAATCGGGGGCTATGGCTACACCTTC. This translates into CASSLIGGYGYTF. The rearrangement uses TRBV28 and TRBJ1-2; the D gene is possibly TRBD1 (5 bases). The CDR3 is 13 amino acids. Trimming took 2 bases from V and 4 from J, leaving 8 bases between them. The germline V gene encodes CDR1 MDHEN and CDR2 SYDVKM.

V usage is TRBV5-1 and J usage is TRBJ2-7, with 9 bases identical to TRBD2. The CDR3 totals 15 residues. Germline V gene sequence: CDR1 SGHRS, CDR2 YFSETQ. The J segment lost 5 bases and the V segment lost 7 bases, leaving 13 bases of the junction unmatched. The CDR3 nucleotides are TGCGCCAGCGGTCTGGGGCGGGAGGGCCTCGACGAGCAGTACTTC. Translated: CASGLGREGLDEQYF.

This clonotype was recorded a few times. This chain uses TRBV20-1 with TRBJ2-5; D might be TRBD1 or TRBD2, each matching 5 bases. The J call is uncertain, as TRBJ2-7 better fits the DNA end. CDR3 length: 14 residues. Germline-derived CDR1 and CDR2 are DFQATT and SNEGSKA (reference sequence). The CDR3 sequence is CSARARDHSYEQYF. CDR3 bases: TGCAGTGCTAGAGCAAGGGACCACTCCTACGAGCAGTACTTC.

This chain joins TRBV21-1 and TRBJ2-3; the D call in the table, TRBD2, was not verified against the DNA. TRBV21-1 corresponds to a pseudogene. The CDR3 loop spans 16 amino acids. The CDR3 coding sequence is TGTGCCAGCAGCAAGGCGCACCAGCGGGGAACAGATACGCAGTATTTT. Its protein is CASSKAHQRGTDTQYF.

This chain uses TRBV5-1 with TRBJ1-3, with TRBD1 identical over 8 bases. The CDR3 has 18 amino acids. Losses at the gene ends were 0 bases for V and 0 bases for J; bases not matched to a gene: 8. CDR1 and CDR2 (germline): SGHRS, YFSETQ. CDR3 loop: CASSLGQGPTSSGNTIYF. CDR3 bases: TGCGCCAGCAGCTTGGGACAGGGGCCTACGAGCTCTGGAAACACCATATATTTT.

In this sample, this clonotype turned up a few times. The CDR3 loop reads CSASFYGDSEETQYF. The CDR3 DNA reads as TGCAGTGCTAGTTTCTATGGGGACAGCGAAGAGACCCAGTACTTC. The chain joins TRBV20-1 to TRBJ2-5, with TRBD1 identical over 7 bases. CDR3 size: 15 residues. Looked up from germline, CDR1 is DFQATT and CDR2 is SNEGSKA (reference sequence). V lost 3 bases, J lost 3 bases, and 10 bases stayed unmatched.

DNA of the CDR3: TGTGCCAGCAGCTCTCTCGGGGGTCCAAACACCGGGGAGCTGTTTTTT. Its translation is CASSSLGGPNTGELFF. The chain has TRBV7-9 and TRBJ2-2; D possibly corresponds to TRBD2 (6 bases). Germline assignment: CDR1 SEHNR and CDR2 FQNEAQ (reference sequence). Trimming took 4 bases from V and 2 from J, leaving 14 bases between them. The CDR3 has 16 residues.

This clonotype has more than one count but fewer than ten. This chain uses TRBV6-1 with TRBJ2-1; 9 nucleotides line up with TRBD2. Germline CDR1 is MNHNS and CDR2 is SASEGT. The CDR3 extends over 13 amino acids. Trimming at V came to 8 bases and at J to 6 bases, leaving 5 bases not matched to a gene. Written as DNA, the CDR3 is TGTGCCAGCCTGGCGGGGGGGCCCAATGAGCAGTTCTTC. It yields the protein CASLAGGPNEQFF.

The genes are TRBV20-1 and TRBJ1-2; D is perhaps TRBD1 (6 bases). Germline V lookup: CDR1 DFQATT, CDR2 SNEGSKA (reference sequence). This CDR3 region has 12 residues. V gave up 1 base and J gave up 6 bases, with 9 bases separating them. As DNA, the CDR3 is TGCAGTGCTAGAGGGACAGCCGATGGCTACACCTTC. It encodes CSARGTADGYTF.

V and J are TRBV12-3 or TRBV12-4 and TRBJ2-3; no clear D gene. The V gene lost 8 bases and the J gene lost 3 bases, with 6 bases spanning the gap. This CDR3 comprises 11 residues. CDR3 DNA: TGTGCCAGCCTTTTGACAGATACGCAGTATTTT. Its translation: CASLLTDTQYF.

The genes are TRBV20-1 and TRBJ2-7; 9 nucleotides agree with TRBD1. Per germline, CDR1 DFQATT and CDR2 SNEGSKA (reference sequence). J gave up 3 bases and V 0 bases, and 6 bases lay outside the gene matches. This CDR3 is 15 amino acids long. CDR3 nucleotides: TGCAGTGCTAGAGAGACAGGGGGTGTATTCTACGAGCAGTACTTC. Encoded protein: CSARETGGVFYEQYF.

This clonotype occurred a few times. The chain employs TRBV7-9 and TRBJ2-7; the match to TRBD2 covers 7 bases. Trimming removed 5 bases from V and 5 bases from J; junction bases left unmatched: 6. The CDR3 extends over 13 amino acids. The germline V gene encodes CDR1 SEHNR and CDR2 FQNEAQ (reference sequence). This CDR3 is CASSPGGRDEQYF. The CDR3, as DNA: TGTGCCAGCAGCCCGGGGGGACGGGACGAGCAGTACTTC.

V usage is TRBV4-1 and J usage is TRBJ1-4; D not certain. The CDR3 sequence is 17 residues long. Germline values: CDR1 MGHRA, CDR2 YSYEKL. The V end was cut by 0 bases, the J end by 4 bases, with 15 bases between. CDR3 in DNA: TGCGCCAGCAGCCAAGAGAGGAGGTCAGGCGTTAATGAAAAACTGTTTTTT. Amino acid sequence: CASSQERRSGVNEKLFF.

The chain uses TRBV2 and TRBJ2-7; TRBD2 aligns across 8 bases. Germline V gene data show CDR1 as SNHLY and CDR2 as FYNNEI. The CDR3 is 13 residues long. The V gene end was trimmed by 7 bases and the J gene end by 4 bases; junction bases not matched to a gene: 6. The CDR3 spells CASNGGGPYEQYF. CDR3 sequence (DNA): TGTGCCAGCAACGGGGGGGGGCCATACGAGCAGTACTTC.

The chain is built from TRBV2 and TRBJ2-5; no clear D. The J call is doubtful: the DNA matches TRBJ2-7 better. The CDR3 length is 14 residues. The germline V gene has CDR1 SNHLY and CDR2 FYNNEI. The CDR3 region has the DNA TGTGCCAGCAGTGTCAGGCTGGCGGCCTACGAGCAGTACTTC. Protein sequence: CASSVRLAAYEQYF.

The rearrangement uses TRBV19 and TRBJ2-5; D not certain. The J call may be in error: the DNA end matches TRBJ2-7 better. CDR1 and CDR2 from the germline V gene are LNHDA and SQIVND (reference sequence). The CDR3 covers 13 residues. The CDR3 sequence: CASSMGVAYEQYF. CDR3 bases: TGTGCCAGTAGTATGGGCGTAGCCTACGAGCAGTACTTC.

This clonotype was counted between two and nine times. This chain uses TRBV5-1 with TRBJ2-1; TRBD2 matches 9 bases. This CDR3 spans 15 amino acids. Trimming cost V 0 bases and J 8 bases; bases outside gene matches: 6. Germline V gene lookup returns CDR1 SGHRS and CDR2 YFSETQ. This CDR3 is CASSLEASGAYEQFF. As DNA, the CDR3 is TGCGCCAGCAGCTTGGAGGCTAGCGGGGCGTATGAGCAGTTCTTC.

The table lists this clonotype with a few counts. CDR3 in amino acids: CSASSGTGGWENIQYF. The CDR3 nucleotides read TGCAGTGCTAGTTCCGGGACAGGGGGATGGGAAAACATTCAGTACTTC. The chain recombines TRBV20-1 with TRBJ2-4; 11 bases are a match to TRBD1. Germline CDR1 DFQATT, CDR2 SNEGSKA (reference sequence). The CDR3 is made up of 16 amino acids. J gave up 5 bases and V 3 bases, and 9 bases lay outside the gene matches.

There are a few counts of this clonotype. This rearrangement joins TRBV10-3 to TRBJ2-7; a weak D match, TRBD2 (6 bases). The CDR3 consists of 17 residues. V was pared by 0 bases and J by 7 bases, with 22 bases between. From germline, CDR1 is ENHRY and CDR2 SYGVKD. CDR3 sequence (DNA): TGTGCCATCAGTGAGTCGGGACGAGGTAGCGGAGCAGGGGAGCAGTACTTC. Its protein product is CAISESGRGSGAGEQYF.

This clonotype came up a few times. CDR3 amino acids: CASSQDQEWWGELFF. CDR3 DNA: TGCGCCAGCAGCCAAGATCAGGAGTGGTGGGGGGAGCTGTTTTTT. The genes are TRBV4-1 and TRBJ2-2; no definite D call. Trimming left V 0 bases short and J 8 bases short, with 13 bases between. CDR3 length: 15 residues. Germline CDR1 and CDR2: MGHRA and YSYEKL.

Only one count was recorded for this clonotype. The chain joins TRBV6-2 or TRBV6-3 to TRBJ1-1; D is perhaps TRBD1 (6 bases). V dropped 10 bases and J dropped 3 bases, with 12 bases sitting between them. In germline, CDR1 is MNHEY, CDR2 SVGEGT. The CDR3 covers 12 residues. This CDR3 is CATNREYTEAFF. The CDR3 DNA sequence: TGTGCCACCAACAGGGAATACACTGAAGCTTTCTTT.